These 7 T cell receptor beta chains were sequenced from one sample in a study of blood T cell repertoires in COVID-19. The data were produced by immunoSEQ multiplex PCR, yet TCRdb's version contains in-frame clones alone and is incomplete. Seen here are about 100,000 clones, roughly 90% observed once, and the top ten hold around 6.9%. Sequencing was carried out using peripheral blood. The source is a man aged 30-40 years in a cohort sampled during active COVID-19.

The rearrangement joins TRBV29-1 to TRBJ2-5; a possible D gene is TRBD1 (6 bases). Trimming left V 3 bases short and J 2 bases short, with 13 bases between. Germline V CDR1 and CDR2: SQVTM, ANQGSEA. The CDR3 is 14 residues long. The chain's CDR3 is CSVEGATGQETQYF. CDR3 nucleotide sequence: TGCAGCGTTGAGGGGGCCACGGGACAAGAGACCCAGTACTTC.

The CDR3 coding sequence is TGTGCCACCAGTGAGGGCACCGGGACAGGTTCTGGAAACACCATATATTTT. It translates to CATSEGTGTGSGNTIYF. This chain links TRBV24-1 with TRBJ1-3; 8 bases line up with TRBD1. The CDR3 consists of 17 residues. V was pared by 4 bases and J by 1 base, with 8 bases of the junction left unmatched. From germline, CDR1 is KGHDR and CDR2 SFDVKD.

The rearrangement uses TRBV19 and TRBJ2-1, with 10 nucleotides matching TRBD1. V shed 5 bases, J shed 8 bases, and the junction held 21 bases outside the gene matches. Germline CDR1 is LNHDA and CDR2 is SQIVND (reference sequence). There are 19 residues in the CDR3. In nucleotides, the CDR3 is TGTGCCAGTAGTTCCTTCTCCCCCGGGACAGGGGCTGCGTACGATGAGCAGTTCTTC. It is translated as CASSSFSPGTGAAYDEQFF.

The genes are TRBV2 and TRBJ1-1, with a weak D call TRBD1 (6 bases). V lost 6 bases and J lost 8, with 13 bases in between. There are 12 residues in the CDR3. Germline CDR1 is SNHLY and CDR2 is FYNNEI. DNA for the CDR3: TGTGCCAGCAGCGACGACAGGTCCGAAGCTTTCTTT. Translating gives CASSDDRSEAFF.

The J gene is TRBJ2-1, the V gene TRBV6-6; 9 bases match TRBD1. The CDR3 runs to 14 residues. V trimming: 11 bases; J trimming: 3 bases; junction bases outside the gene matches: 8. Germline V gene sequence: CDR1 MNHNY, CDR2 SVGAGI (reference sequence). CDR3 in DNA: TGTGCCGGAGCCCGGGACAGGGACTACAATGAGCAGTTCTTC. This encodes CAGARDRDYNEQFF.

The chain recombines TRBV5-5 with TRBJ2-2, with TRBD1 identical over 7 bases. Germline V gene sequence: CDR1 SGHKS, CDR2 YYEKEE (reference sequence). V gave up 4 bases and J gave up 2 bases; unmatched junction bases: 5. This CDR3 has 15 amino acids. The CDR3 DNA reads TGTGCCAGCAGCATAGGGACAGATAACACCGGGGAGCTGTTTTTT. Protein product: CASSIGTDNTGELFF.

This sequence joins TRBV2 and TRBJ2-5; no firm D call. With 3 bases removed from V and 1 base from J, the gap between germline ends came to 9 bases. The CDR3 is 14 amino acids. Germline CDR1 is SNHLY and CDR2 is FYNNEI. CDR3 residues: CASSDRRSQETQYF. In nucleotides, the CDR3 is TGTGCCAGCAGTGATAGAAGGAGCCAAGAGACCCAGTACTTC.